What follows are 10 T cell receptor beta chains derived from one specimen sequenced in a study of glioma-infiltrating T cells (dated by TCRdb to the mid-2010s). The instrument given in TCRdb is Illumina MiSeq. TCR alpha and beta CDR3 regions were amplified with the iRepertoire nested amplicon-rescue multiplex PCR (arm-PCR) platform from RNA. The raw public data were reprocessed by TCRdb itself: fastp quality trimming at Q25, MiXCR clonotype calling, in-frame beta chains only. Rows with one shared CDR3 protein collapse into an entry with the most common genes and DNA. For this sample there are about 180,000 distinct CDR3 sequences; approximately 40% appear just once. The ten most abundant clones make up 4% to 6.5% of the sample. Sequenced sample: glioma tissue, nonneoplastic brain tissue, or PBMCs (not recorded which). Receptors were obtained from a human donor with low-grade glioma or glioblastoma, undergoing nonglioma brain surgery, or in good health (not recorded which).

This clonotype was observed at least ten times. The V call is TRBV20-1, the J call TRBJ2-3; 13 nucleotides match TRBD2. The junction had 11 bases not matched to a gene; V was cut back by 6 bases and J by 2 bases. From germline, CDR1 is DFQATT and CDR2 SNEGSKA (reference sequence). This CDR3 spans 17 amino acids. CDR3 sequence reads: CSAITIGTSGITDTQYF. The CDR3 DNA sequence: TGCAGTGCCATTACTATCGGGACTAGCGGGATCACAGATACGCAGTATTTT.

This clonotype was detected ten times or more. This rearrangement joins TRBV28 to TRBJ2-1, with a weak D call TRBD1 (6 bases). V was pared by 5 bases and J by 12 bases, with 17 bases between. The CDR3 runs 13 residues. Germline loops: CDR1 MDHEN, CDR2 SYDVKM. The CDR3: CASSLTGFLGQFF. For the CDR3, the DNA is TGTGCCAGCAGTCTTACAGGGTTTCTAGGGCAGTTCTTC.

Concerning this clonotype itself: A much larger clone sits a single nucleotide away, making a read error possible. The chain joins TRBV20-1 to TRBJ2-1, with 9 positions matching TRBD2. The length of the CDR3 is 13 residues. CDR1 is DFQATT, CDR2 SNEGSKA, per germline (reference sequence). CDR3 sequence reads: CSASRLAANKQFF. The CDR3 region has the DNA TGCAGTGCTAGTCGACTAGCGGCCAATAAGCAGTTCTTC.

Notes on this clonotype: It may be a read error: a sequence one base away is much more abundant. V usage is TRBV4-1 and J usage is TRBJ1-1; D gene uncertain. V was clipped by 1 base and J by 3 bases, with 12 bases between them. This CDR3 is built from 15 residues. Looked up from germline, CDR1 is MGHRA and CDR2 is YSYEKL. The CDR3 DNA sequence: TGCGCCAGCAGCCAAGCAGCGGTGGCGGACACTGAAGCTTTCTTT. Amino acid sequence: CASSQAAVADTEAFF.

About this clonotype: A much more abundant neighbour one base away suggests this may be a read error. The chain couples TRBV28 to TRBJ2-5; D unclear. The CDR3 sequence is 13 residues long. In germline, CDR1 is MDHEN, CDR2 SYDVKM. The CDR3 here is CASRLSILETEYF. In DNA form, the CDR3 reads TGTGCCAGCAGACTTTCCATTTTGGAGACCGAGTACTTC.

A word on this clonotype: An end of the junction does not agree with germline; a read error may underlie this. The V call is TRBV2, the J call TRBJ1-6, with D unclear. Germline V CDR1 and CDR2: SNHLY, FYNNEI. This CDR3 has 16 residues. CDR3 loop: CPSSEGSSENNSPLHF. Here the CDR3 DNA reads TGTCCCAGCAGTGAAGGATCGAGTGAGAATAATTCACCCCTCCACTTT.

The CDR3 loop is CASSLSAGGPFEQFF. In DNA form, the CDR3 reads TGTGCCAGCAGCTTATCTGCGGGAGGGCCCTTTGAGCAGTTCTTC. The chain is built from TRBV7-6 and TRBJ2-1, with 9 bases aligning to TRBD2. The CDR3 is 15 amino acids. J was trimmed by 9 bases and V by 2 bases; bases with no gene match: 8. Germline CDR1 is SGHVS and CDR2 is FNYEAQ.

On this clonotype itself: This sequence may be a read error, since a much larger clone differs from it by one base. The chain links TRBV6-6 to TRBJ2-1, with D possibly being TRBD1 (5 bases). In germline, CDR1 is MNHNY, CDR2 SVGAGI (reference sequence). CDR3 length: 14 amino acids. Here the CDR3 reads CSSSPGHTYNEQFF. The CDR3 DNA reads TGTTCCAGCAGTCCCGGACACACTTACAATGAGCAGTTCTTC.

As regards this clonotype: A much larger clone lies a single base off, so this may be a read error. The J gene is TRBJ2-7, the V gene TRBV28; possibly TRBD2 for D (5 bases). The CDR3 covers 13 residues. V was trimmed by 8 bases and J by 3 bases, leaving 14 bases between them. Germline CDR1 reads MDHEN; CDR2 reads SYDVKM. The CDR3 sequence is CASVGHGLYEQYF. For the CDR3, the DNA is TGTGCCAGCGTCGGGCACGGACTCTACGAGCAGTACTTC.

The chain joins TRBV7-9 to TRBJ1-1; D possibly corresponds to TRBD1 (5 bases). This CDR3 contains 16 residues. CDR1 is SEHNR and CDR2 is FQNEAQ in the germline V gene (reference sequence). V was shortened by 7 bases and J by 1 base, with 19 bases between the two germline ends. Here the CDR3 DNA reads TGTGCCAGCACGTTGGGTTTTGGTGGGGGGAACACTGAAGCTTTCTTT. It codes for CASTLGFGGGNTEAFF.